The TCR beta chain under discussion was sequenced for a study of T-cell memory formation after mild COVID-19. TCRdb re-called the 5' RACE reads with MiXCR, one entry per CDR3 protein. The data show tens of thousands of distinct CDR3 sequences, roughly 25% seen once. The CDR3 has 15 residues. The germline V gene encodes CDR1 SGHDT and CDR2 YYEEEE. V was pared by 0 bases and J by 9 bases, with 17 bases between. This clonotype was observed once. Input material: PBMCs or a T cell subset sorted from them (not recorded which). The clonotype was recovered from a young man who had mild COVID-19 (a few samples of this study predate the infection). Cell type and time point are not known. V usage is TRBV5-6 and J usage is TRBJ2-3; tentative D call: TRBD2 (5 bases). CDR3 residues: CASSLAALAVETQYF. CDR3 DNA: TGTGCCAGCAGCTTGGCAGCCCTAGCAGTTGAGACGCAGTATTTT.